Sequencing of this TCR beta chain was carried out in a study of Ad26.COV2.S vaccination and SARS-CoV-2 variants (dated by TCRdb to about 2021). In terms of the full investigation: Vaccine-arm donors came from COV1001, a multicentre, randomized, double-blind, placebo-controlled phase I-IIa trial of Ad26.COV2.S in healthy adults. The TCR-sequenced set comprised approximately 32 samples: about 19 Ad26.COV2.S vaccine recipients, 5 placebo recipients and 8 SARS-CoV-2 convalescent individuals. Blinding of investigators to trial group allocation was maintained during experiments and outcome assessment. Participants in the trial were split at random into five groups of five each, receiving low-dose or high-dose Ad26.COV2.S once or twice, or else placebo on both occasions. Ad26.COV2.S was given intramuscularly at 5x10^10 or 1x10^11 viral particles, as a single shot or as two shots 56 days apart. TCRbeta repertoire sequencing was used to assess the specificity and breadth of SARS-CoV-2-reactive T cell receptors after Ad26.COV2.S vaccination.

The germline V gene gives CDR1 as SGHAT and CDR2 as FQNNGV. The germline ends are 11 bases apart after V is trimmed by 3 bases and J by 2 bases. The CDR3 sequence holds 14 residues, the cysteine and phenylalanine included. The CDR3 DNA has 42 bases and is translated from base 1. The treatment or condition label corresponds to: 15 to 20 received Ad26.COV2.S at low or high dose, single or two shots; five or six received placebo; per-sample allocation not given. Repertoires of vaccine and placebo recipients were sequenced from samples taken on day 63 after the first injection. Between 29 July and 7 August 2020, Cohort 1b enrolled approximately 26 adults aged 18-55 years at one site in Boston, USA. Ad26.COV2.S consisted of a replication-incompetent adenovirus type 26 vector by which a prefusion-stabilized SARS-CoV-2 spike protein from the original Wuhan strain was expressed. Summary of the overall study and its limitations: Comparable non-spike TCR breadth was observed between vaccine and placebo recipients, consistent with only spike being contained in the vaccine. The authors noted that the TCR breadth and depth analyses may have underestimated total T cell responses. Substantial breadth of spike-specific CD8+ and CD4+ T cell responses was reported after vaccination. The study lacked the statistical power to compare responses across vaccine doses or regimens. Higher spike-specific TCR breadth was observed in Ad26.COV2.S recipients than in placebo recipients (P = 0.0014).

TCRbeta CDR3 regions were sequenced with the immunoSEQ Assay. After extraction, genomic DNA underwent amplification by bias-controlled multiplex PCR, followed by high-throughput sequencing. On the authors' methods: Collapsing and filtering of sequences were performed to quantify the absolute abundance of each unique TCRbeta CDR3 region. Usable DNA was measured by amplifying reference genes present in all nucleated cells, and TCRbeta template counts were normalized to that usable DNA to estimate T cell fraction. Repertoire TCRs were annotated as SARS-CoV-2-specific when V gene, CDR3 amino acid sequence and J gene were exactly matched to a known reactive TCR set. The reference SARS-CoV-2 TCR set was obtained from MIRA and was filtered for enrichment in COVID-19-positive ImmuneCODE repertoires, whereby public or cross-reactive TCRs were removed. Drawing on the MIRA antigens, annotated TCRs were analysed further at the level of specific ORF or position within ORF. Breadth was defined as the number of annotated unique rearrangements divided by the total number of unique productive rearrangements, and depth was defined as the summed frequency of the annotated unique rearrangements. Group comparisons of TCR breadth used two-sided Wilcoxon rank-sum tests. TCRdb stores this immuneACCESS table with in-frame sequences only. Part of the clones is absent; in the studies checked, under half of the shortfall reflects unresolved V genes, and no reason is known for the rest. Clone size and V and J calls were adopted from that table, with D and trimming inferred from the DNA. Across this sample there are 360,000 or so clones, with roughly 87% seen only once. Roughly 3.1% of the sample belongs to the ten largest clones.

As regards this clone: The antigen it recognizes is unknown. No base quality information exists; no much larger clone differs at one position.

The rearrangement joined TRBV11-2 to TRBJ2-7; the D element could tentatively be TRBD1 or TRBD2, as 6 bases agree for each. The clonotype originates from a person aged 18-65 years who received the Ad26.COV2.S COVID-19 vaccine or a placebo. The starting material was peripheral blood, obtained in a trial of Ad26.COV2.S vaccine versus placebo. The nucleotide sequence is TGTGCCAGCAGCTTCGGGGGCCTCACCTACGAGCAGTACTTC. This sequence encodes CASSFGGLTYEQYF.